This passage covers 8 T cell receptor beta chains from one sample sequenced in a study of shared clonotypes between healthy human individuals (dated by TCRdb to the early 2020s). Library method: the immunoSEQ multiplex PCR assay. This immuneACCESS table, as held by TCRdb, lists in-frame sequences with V and J called but not all clones. Of the missing ones, under half trace to an unresolved V gene in checked studies; the others have no known cause. The sample yields approximately 2.3 million clones; over 90% were counted once. The leading ten clones occupy 0.35% to 0.45% of the sample. The sequenced sample consisted of naive CD4+ T cells from PBMCs. What this sample's cell subset or site label stands for: CD45RA+ positively selected. These receptor sequences come from a young man in good health. Some clones in this sample may be carry-over from other donors' samples.

The chain uses TRBV18 and TRBJ2-5; TRBD2 agrees at 8 bases. Germline V CDR1 and CDR2: KGHSH, LQKENI. The CDR3 sequence is 15 residues long. V shed 1 base, J shed 4 bases, and the junction held 5 bases outside the gene matches. CDR3 residues: CASSPLAGRSETQYF. CDR3 sequence (DNA): TGTGCCAGCTCACCACTAGCGGGAAGGTCAGAGACCCAGTACTTC.

This clone was counted a single time. This chain links TRBV28 with TRBJ1-2; 7 bases line up with TRBD1. After removal of 6 bases from V and 6 bases from J, the junction contained 13 bases not matched to a gene. The length of the CDR3 is 15 residues. CDR1 is MDHEN and CDR2 is SYDVKM in the germline V gene. The CDR3 sequence: CASSPPFRGMNGYTF. CDR3 DNA: TGTGCCAGCAGCCCCCCTTTCAGGGGGATGAATGGCTACACCTTC.

CDR3 sequence reads: CASSLGPIYEQYF. The CDR3 DNA follows: TGTGCCAGCAGCTTAGGCCCCATCTACGAGCAGTACTTC. V gene TRBV7-8 combines with J gene TRBJ2-7; D gene uncertain. V lost 1 base and J 3 bases, leaving 7 bases between the germline ends. CDR1 and CDR2 (germline): SGHVS, FQNEAQ. CDR3 length: 13 amino acids. Full variable domain (remainder filled in from reference TRBV7-8 and TRBJ2-7): GAGVSQSPRYKVAKRGQDVALRCDPISGHVSLFWYQQALGQGPEFLTYFQNEAQLDKSGLPSDRFFAERPEGSVSTLKIQRTQQEDSAVYLCASSLGPIYEQYFGPGTRLTVT.

The chain's CDR3 is CASSPSPYEQYF. Here the CDR3 DNA reads TGTGCCAGCAGCCCCTCCCCCTACGAGCAGTACTTC. The V call is TRBV11-2, the J call TRBJ2-7; no clear D. Germline lookup yields CDR1 SGHAT and CDR2 FQNNGV. Trimming pared 5 bases from V and 2 bases from J, leaving 7 bases between. This CDR3 comprises 12 residues.

The chain employs TRBV11-3 and TRBJ2-2; 9 bases agree with TRBD2. The CDR3 totals 16 residues. CDR1 SGHNT and CDR2 YENEEA come from the germline V gene. Trimming removed 1 base from V and 6 bases from J; junction bases left unmatched: 6. CDR3 protein: CASSLAGGRAAGELFF. As DNA, the CDR3 is TGTGCCAGCAGCTTAGCCGGCGGGAGGGCCGCCGGGGAGCTGTTTTTT. Together with reference TRBV11-3 and TRBJ2-2, the CDR3 gives the full variable domain: EAGVVQSPRYKIIEKKQPVAFWCNPISGHNTLYWYLQNLGQGPELLIRYENEEAVDDSQLPKDRFSAERLKGVDSTLKIQPAELGDSAVYLCASSLAGGRAAGELFFGEGSRLTVL.

The J gene is TRBJ2-6, the V gene TRBV25-1; D is possibly TRBD2 (5 bases). CDR1 and CDR2 from the germline V gene are MGHDK and SYGVNS. This CDR3 comprises 16 residues. Trimming removed 2 bases from V and 0 bases from J, with 8 bases in between. For the CDR3, the DNA is TGTGCCAGCAGTGAACCGGGGAACTCTGGGGCCAACGTCCTGACTTTC. Its protein is CASSEPGNSGANVLTF. The full variable domain, rest sourced from reference TRBV25-1 and TRBJ2-6, is EADIYQTPRYLVIGTGKKITLECSQTMGHDKMYWYQQDPGMELHLIHYSYGVNSTEKGDLSSESTVSRIRTEHFPLTLESARPSHTSQYLCASSEPGNSGANVLTFGAGSRLTVL.

The chain carries TRBV2 and TRBJ2-5, with a weak D call TRBD1 (6 bases). Germline V CDR1 and CDR2: SNHLY, FYNNEI. Trimming removed 6 bases at V and 7 bases at J, with 18 bases between. This CDR3 spans 14 amino acids. CDR3 sequence reads: CASRGQGLGGTQYF. The CDR3 DNA reads as TGTGCCAGCAGGGGCCAGGGCCTAGGGGGGACCCAGTACTTC. The variable domain in full, completed from reference TRBV2 and TRBJ2-5, reads EPEVTQTPSHQVTQMGQEVILRCVPISNHLYFYWYRQILGQKVEFLVSFYNNEISEKSEIFDDQFSVERPDGSNFTLKIRSTKLEDSAMYFCASRGQGLGGTQYFGPGTRLLVL.

A note on this clone: Other DNA sequences in this specimen translate into the identical CDR3. This sequence joins TRBV9 and TRBJ2-5; 8 nucleotides align to TRBD2. This CDR3 is 14 amino acids long. V dropped 3 bases and J dropped 1; count of bases not matched to a gene: 2. The germline CDR1 and CDR2 sequences are SGDLS and YYNGEE. Here the CDR3 reads CASSATSGQETQYF. The CDR3 DNA is TGTGCCAGCAGCGCTACTAGCGGCCAAGAGACCCAGTACTTC.